This TCR beta chain comes out of a study of type 1 and type 2 diabetes patients. Per the germline V gene, CDR1 is DFQATT and CDR2 is SNEGSKA (reference sequence). Trimming removed 5 bases at V and 0 bases at J, with 14 bases between. This CDR3 spans 16 amino acids. Amplification started from genomic DNA. Amplification of the beta chain CDR3 used 30 forward and 13 reverse multiplex primers. One entry per CDR3 protein results from TCRdb running MiXCR on the multiplex PCR reads. The data contain 270,000 or so distinct CDR3 sequences, around 47% of them seen just once; the ten biggest clones take up approximately 13%. This clonotype was observed a few times.

This chain links TRBV20-1 with TRBJ1-6; no definite D call. The sequenced sample consisted of peripheral blood mononuclear cells (PBMCs). The clonotype comes from a man younger than 35 with type 2 diabetes. In nucleotides, the CDR3 is TGCAGTGCTCTTATCATTGTCGGCTCCTATAATTCACCCCTCCACTTT. Translating gives CSALIIVGSYNSPLHF.